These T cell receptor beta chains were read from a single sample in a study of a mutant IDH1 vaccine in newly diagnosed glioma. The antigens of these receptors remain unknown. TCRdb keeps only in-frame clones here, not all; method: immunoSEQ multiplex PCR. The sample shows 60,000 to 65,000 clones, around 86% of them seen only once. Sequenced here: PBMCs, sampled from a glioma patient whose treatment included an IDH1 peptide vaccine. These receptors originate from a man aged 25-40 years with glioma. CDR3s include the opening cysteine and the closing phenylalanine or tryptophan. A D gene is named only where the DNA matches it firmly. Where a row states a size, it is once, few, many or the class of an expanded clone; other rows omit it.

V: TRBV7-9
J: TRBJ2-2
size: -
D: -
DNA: TGTGCCAGCAGCAACACTGTTACGAACACCGGGGAGCTGTTTTTT
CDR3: CASSNTVTNTGELFF

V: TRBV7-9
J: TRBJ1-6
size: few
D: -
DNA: TGTGCCAGCAGCTTAGACCGTCCTGGGAATTCACCCCTCCACTTT
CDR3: CASSLDRPGNSPLHF

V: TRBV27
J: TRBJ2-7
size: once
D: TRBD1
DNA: TGTGCCAGCAGTATCGACAGGGACCTATACGAGCAGTACTTC
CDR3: CASSIDRDLYEQYF

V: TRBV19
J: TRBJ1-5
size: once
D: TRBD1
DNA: TGTGCCAGTAGTACCCGGGACAGGGGCAATCAGCCCCAGCATTTT
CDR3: CASSTRDRGNQPQHF

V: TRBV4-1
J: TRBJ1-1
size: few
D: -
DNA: TGCGCCAGCACTGGTAGGACAGACTTTAACACTGAAGCTTTCTTT
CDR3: CASTGRTDFNTEAFF

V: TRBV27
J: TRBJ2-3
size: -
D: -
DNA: TGTGCCAGCAGTTTAGTTAGACCTAACCCTTCTAGCACAGATACGCAGTATTTT
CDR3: CASSLVRPNPSSTDTQYF

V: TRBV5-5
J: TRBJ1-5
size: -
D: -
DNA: TGTGCCAGCAGCCCGGATGGGGCGTGGGTAATTGGTGATAGCAATCAGCCCCAGCATTTT
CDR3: CASSPDGAWVIGDSNQPQHF

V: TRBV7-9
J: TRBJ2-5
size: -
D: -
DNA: TGTGCCAGCAGCCAGGTGGGGGTAACTGGACAAGAGACCCAGTACTTC
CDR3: CASSQVGVTGQETQYF

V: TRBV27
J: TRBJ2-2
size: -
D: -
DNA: TGTGCCAGCAGTCGTAGCACACCCGCGAACACCGGGGAGCTGTTTTTT
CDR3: CASSRSTPANTGELFF

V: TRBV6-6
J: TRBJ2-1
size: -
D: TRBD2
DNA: TGTGCCAGCCAGCGGGGTTCCTACAATGAGCAGTTCTTC
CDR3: CASQRGSYNEQFF

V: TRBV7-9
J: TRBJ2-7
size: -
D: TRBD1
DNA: TGTGCCAGCAGCTGGACAGGGCCTAACTACGAGCAGTACTTC
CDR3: CASSWTGPNYEQYF

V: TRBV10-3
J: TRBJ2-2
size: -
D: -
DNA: TGTGCCATCAGTGAGTCGTACAGGGTGAACACCGGGGAGCTGTTTTTT
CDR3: CAISESYRVNTGELFF

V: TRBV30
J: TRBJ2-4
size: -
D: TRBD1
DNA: TGTGCCTGGAAACAGGGGGCCCAAAACATTCAGTACTTC
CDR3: CAWKQGAQNIQYF

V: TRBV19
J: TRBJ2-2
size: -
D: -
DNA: TGTGCCAGTAGTGCCGGGACGAACACCGGGGAGCTGTTTTTT
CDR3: CASSAGTNTGELFF

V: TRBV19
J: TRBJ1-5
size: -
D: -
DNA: TGTGGCAGTCGGCGGTCGGGGAGCAATCAGCCCCAGCATTTT
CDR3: CGSRRSGSNQPQHF

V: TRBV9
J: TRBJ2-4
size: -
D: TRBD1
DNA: TGTGCCAGCAGTGCAAGGACAGGTGAAAACATTCAGTACTTC
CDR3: CASSARTGENIQYF

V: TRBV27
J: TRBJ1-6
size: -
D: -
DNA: TGTGCCAGCAGGACAGCGGGGGTTTCACCCCTCCACTTT
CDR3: CASRTAGVSPLHF

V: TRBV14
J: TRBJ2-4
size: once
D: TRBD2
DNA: TGTGCCAGCAGCCGGGGGGGACTACAAAACATTCAGTACTTC
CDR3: CASSRGGLQNIQYF

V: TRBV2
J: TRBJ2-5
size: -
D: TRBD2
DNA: TGTGCCAGCAGTAACGGACTAGCGGGGGGTCAAAAAGAGACCCAGTACTTC
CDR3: CASSNGLAGGQKETQYF

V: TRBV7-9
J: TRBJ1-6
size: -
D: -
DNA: TGTGCCAGCAGCTTAGGGAGGAGCTCCTATAATTCACCCCTCCACTTT
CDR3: CASSLGRSSYNSPLHF

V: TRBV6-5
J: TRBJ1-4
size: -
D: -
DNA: TGTGCCAGCACCCCCCGGGGCAGTTATGAAAAACTGTTTTTT
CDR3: CASTPRGSYEKLFF

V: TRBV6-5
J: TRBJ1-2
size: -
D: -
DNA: TGTGCCAGCAGTTACGAAGGTGGAACTAACTATGGCTACACCTTC
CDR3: CASSYEGGTNYGYTF

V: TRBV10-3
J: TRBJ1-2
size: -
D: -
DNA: TGTGCCATCAGTGAAGGAGACAGAACAGTTTATGGCTACACCTTC
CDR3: CAISEGDRTVYGYTF

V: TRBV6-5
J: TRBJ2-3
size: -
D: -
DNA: TGTGCCAGCAGTTACTGGAGCACAGATACGCAGTATTTT
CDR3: CASSYWSTDTQYF

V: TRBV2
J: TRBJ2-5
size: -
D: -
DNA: TGTGCCAGCAGTGAAGCTGACGTGGGCCGCGAGACCCAGTACTTC
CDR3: CASSEADVGRETQYF

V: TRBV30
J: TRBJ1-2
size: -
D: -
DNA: TGTGCCTCACAGAGGGCAGCTAACTATGGCTACACCTTC
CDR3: CASQRAANYGYTF

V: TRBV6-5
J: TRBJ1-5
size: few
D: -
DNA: TGTGCCAGCAGTTCACGGGTAGGCCGCCAGCCCCAGCATTTT
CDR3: CASSSRVGRQPQHF

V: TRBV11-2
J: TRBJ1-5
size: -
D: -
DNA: TGTGCCAGCAGCCTGACAGCTAATAGCAATCAGCCCCAGCATTTT
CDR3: CASSLTANSNQPQHF

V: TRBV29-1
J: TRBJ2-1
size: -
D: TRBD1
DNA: TGCAGCGTTGAAATAGGGACAGGGTTATATGAGCAGTTCTTC
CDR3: CSVEIGTGLYEQFF

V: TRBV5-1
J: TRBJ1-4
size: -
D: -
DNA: TGCGCCAGCAGCTTGCATGGAGAAAAACTGTTTTTT
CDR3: CASSLHGEKLFF

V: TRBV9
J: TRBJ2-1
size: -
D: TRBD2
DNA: TGTGCCAGCAGCGTAGCTTCTAGCGGGGCCCATGAGCAGTTCTTC
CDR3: CASSVASSGAHEQFF

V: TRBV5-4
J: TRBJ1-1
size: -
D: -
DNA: TGTGCCAGCAGCTTGGAGGCAGGATACACTGAAGCTTTCTTT
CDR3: CASSLEAGYTEAFF

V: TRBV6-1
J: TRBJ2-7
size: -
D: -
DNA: TGTGCCAGCAGGACAGGTTCCCCTTACGAGCAGTACTTC
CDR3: CASRTGSPYEQYF

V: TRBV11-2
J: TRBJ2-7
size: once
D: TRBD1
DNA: TGTGCCAGCAGCTTAGGGACAGGGTCCTACGAGCAGTACTTC
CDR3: CASSLGTGSYEQYF

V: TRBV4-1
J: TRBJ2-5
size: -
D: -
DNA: TGCGCCAGCAGCCATCCGGGGCGGGTGTACCAAGAGACCCAGTACTTC
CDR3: CASSHPGRVYQETQYF

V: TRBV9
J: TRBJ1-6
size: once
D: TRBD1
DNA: TGTGCCAGCAGCGCGTCAACAGGGGGCAGTGGAAATTCACCCCTCCACTTT
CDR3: CASSASTGGSGNSPLHF

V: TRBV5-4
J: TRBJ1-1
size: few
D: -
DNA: TGTGCCAGCAGCGGGGTAGGGACCGAAGCTTTCTTT
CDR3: CASSGVGTEAFF

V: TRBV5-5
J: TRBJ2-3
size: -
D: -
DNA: TGTGCCAGCAGCCTGGCCAGCACAGATACGCAGTATTTT
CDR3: CASSLASTDTQYF

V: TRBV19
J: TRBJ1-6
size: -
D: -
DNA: TGTGCCAGTAGTATTTCGGGGGCAGGGACCAATTCACCCCTCCACTTT
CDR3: CASSISGAGTNSPLHF

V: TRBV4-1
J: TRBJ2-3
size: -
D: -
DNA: TGCGCCAGCAGCCTTCCAGCGGATACGCAGTATTTT
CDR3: CASSLPADTQYF

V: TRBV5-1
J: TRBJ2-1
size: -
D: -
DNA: TGCGCCAGCAGCTTGGGGACAGTAGGGAATGAGCAGTTCTTC
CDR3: CASSLGTVGNEQFF

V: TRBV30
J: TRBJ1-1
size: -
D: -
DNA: TGTGCCTGGAGTGTTTCGAACAGGGTGAAGGGTGAGAACACTGAAGCTTTCTTT
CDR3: CAWSVSNRVKGENTEAFF

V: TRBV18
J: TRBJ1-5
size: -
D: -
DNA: TGTGCCAGCTCACCCTCAGGGAATAGTAATCAGCCCCAGCATTTT
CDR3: CASSPSGNSNQPQHF

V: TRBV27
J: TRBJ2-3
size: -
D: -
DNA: TGTGCCAGCAGTCACCCGGGCCCTGAGGCAGATACGCAGTATTTT
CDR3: CASSHPGPEADTQYF

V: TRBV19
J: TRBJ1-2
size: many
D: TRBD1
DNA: TGTGCCAGTAGTATCGGGACAGGTTATGGCTACACCTTC
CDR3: CASSIGTGYGYTF

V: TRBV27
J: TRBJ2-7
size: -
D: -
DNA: TGTGCCAGCAGTTTAGGCGAGGGTTACGAGCAGTACTTC
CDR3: CASSLGEGYEQYF

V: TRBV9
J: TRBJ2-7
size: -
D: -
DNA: TGTGCCAGCAGCGTAGAGTTAGGCGCCCGTTGGGAGCAGTACTTC
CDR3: CASSVELGARWEQYF

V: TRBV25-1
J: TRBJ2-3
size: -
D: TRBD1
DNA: TGTGCCAGCAGCGCGGACAGGGTCAGGACAGATACGCAGTATTTT
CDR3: CASSADRVRTDTQYF

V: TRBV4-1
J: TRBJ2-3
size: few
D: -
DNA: TGCGCCAGCAGACAACCCCTGGGACCGCTCAAAGATACGCAGTATTTT
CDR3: CASRQPLGPLKDTQYF

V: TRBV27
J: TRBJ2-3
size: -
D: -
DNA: TGTGCCAGCAGGGGCCAGGGCACAGATACGCAGTATTTT
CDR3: CASRGQGTDTQYF

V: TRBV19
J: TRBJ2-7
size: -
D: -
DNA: TGTGCCAGTAGTATCGTCGGGACAAGCTCCTACGAGCAGTACTTC
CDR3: CASSIVGTSSYEQYF

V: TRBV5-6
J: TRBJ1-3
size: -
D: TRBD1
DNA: TGTGCCAGCAGCTCTACGACCCGGGACAGGGGGATACCTGGAAACACCATATATTTT
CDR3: CASSSTTRDRGIPGNTIYF

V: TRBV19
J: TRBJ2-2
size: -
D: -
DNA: TGTGCCAGTAATAAAGGACTAACGAACACCGGGGAGCTGTTTTTT
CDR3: CASNKGLTNTGELFF

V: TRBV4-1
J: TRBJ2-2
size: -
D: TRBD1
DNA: TGCGCCAGCAGCCGGGCACAGGGGACCGTCACCGGGGAGCTGTTTTTT
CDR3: CASSRAQGTVTGELFF

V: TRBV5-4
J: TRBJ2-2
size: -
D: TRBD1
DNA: TGTGCCAGCAGCTCCGGGACAGGGTTATGGAAAGAAAAAACCGGGGAGCTGTTTTTT
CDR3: CASSSGTGLWKEKTGELFF